The clone carrying this TCR beta chain was seen repeatedly, ten times or more. Its antigen is not identified. V lost 11 bases, J lost 3 bases, and 11 bases lay in between. Germline CDR1 SEHNR, CDR2 FQNEAQ (reference sequence). This CDR3 spans 13 amino acids. This sample was included in a study of T-cell reconstitution after alpha-beta-depleted transplantation in children. Notes on the study in general: T-cell numbers and diversity one year post-transplant derived largely from freshly generated T cells. After transplant, high TCRbeta diversity at day 60 in some patients arose from surviving recipient T cells and thymic progenitors. Several hundred rapidly expanded clones from non-depleted graft cells reportedly supplied alpha-beta T cells about two months post-transplant.

Unique molecular identifiers were incorporated during preparation of the TCRbeta library. TCRdb ran MiXCR on the PCR reads and lists one entry per CDR3 protein. Among some 300,000 distinct CDR3 sequences listed, roughly 9.1% were seen once. The sequence was obtained from a boy in the first two years of life with acute myeloid leukemia, due to receive a stem cell transplant. The chain recombines TRBV7-9 with TRBJ2-6, with no clear D. This sample comprised PBMCs, obtained before TCRalphabeta/CD19-depleted stem cell transplant. The CDR3 is CASSLDGANVLTF. The CDR3 DNA reads as TGTGCCTCCTCCTTAGATGGGGCCAACGTCCTGACTTTC.